One and the same sample provided the 18 T cell receptor beta chains below, sequenced in a study of shared clonotypes between healthy human individuals. Libraries were prepared by immunoSEQ multiplex PCR; TCRdb keeps only in-frame clonotypes and omits some of them. Here the sample spans 1.5 million to 2.5 million clones, roughly 94% being singletons. It was CD45RO-negative cells, positively selected for CCR7, that made up naive CD8 cells, with terminally differentiated effector memory CD45RA+ cells excluded. The source material was naive CD8+ T cells sorted from blood. The receptors shown here come from a man aged 18 to 30 in good health.

The J gene is TRBJ2-5, the V gene TRBV7-9; D not certain. Germline CDR1 is SEHNR and CDR2 is FQNEAQ (reference sequence). This CDR3 has 12 residues. Trimming removed 5 bases at V and 4 bases at J, with 8 bases between. CDR3 bases: TGTGCCAGCAGCCCACCGGGAGAGACCCAGTACTTC. Translated, it gives CASSPPGETQYF.

This clone was counted a single time. CDR3 nucleotide sequence: TGTGCCAGTAGTCCCAATGACTGGGTTCAGGGCTACACCTTC. Its translation: CASSPNDWVQGYTF. The chain employs TRBV19 and TRBJ1-2; D gene ambiguous. CDR1 is LNHDA and CDR2 is SQIVND in the germline V gene (reference sequence). The V gene lost 5 bases and the J gene lost 8 bases, with 18 bases spanning the gap. CDR3 length: 14 residues.

The rearrangement joins TRBV30 to TRBJ1-4; D might be TRBD1 (6 bases). Germline V CDR1 and CDR2: GTSNPN, SVGIG (reference sequence). Trimming removed 7 bases from V and 8 bases from J, with 14 bases in between. The CDR3 spans 12 residues. CDR3 bases: TGTGCCTTGGACAGCTTGGAAGAAAAACTGTTTTTT. Its translation: CALDSLEEKLFF.

The chain couples TRBV7-9 to TRBJ2-7; TRBD2 might be the D (6 bases). This CDR3 is built from 15 residues. Germline CDR1 SEHNR, CDR2 FQNEAQ (reference sequence). V was cut by 2 bases and J by 5 bases, with 16 bases left in between. This CDR3 is CASSLSGTLFDEQYF. The CDR3, as DNA: TGTGCCAGCAGCTTATCCGGGACTCTGTTTGACGAGCAGTACTTC.

The rearrangement joins TRBV5-6 to TRBJ2-7; tentative D call: TRBD2 (5 bases). Trimming removed 3 bases from V and 6 bases from J, with 13 bases in between. CDR3 length: 13 residues. Looked up from germline, CDR1 is SGHDT and CDR2 is YYEEEE. CDR3 region: CASSSTPGLEQYF. CDR3 in DNA: TGTGCCAGCAGCTCCACCCCCGGACTCGAGCAGTACTTC.

V and J are TRBV19 and TRBJ2-5; D unclear. The CDR3 has 13 amino acids. Trimming stripped 6 bases from V and 7 bases from J, with 15 bases between. Germline assignment: CDR1 LNHDA and CDR2 SQIVND (reference sequence). As DNA, the CDR3 is TGTGCCAGTAGCTTTATGTTGGCGGCGACCCAGTACTTC. Its translation is CASSFMLAATQYF.

The chain recombines TRBV6-6 with TRBJ2-7; TRBD2 agrees at 8 bases. CDR3 length equals 16 residues. The trim removed 6 bases at V and 3 bases at J, leaving 13 bases unmatched. Germline V gene sequence: CDR1 MNHNY, CDR2 SVGAGI (reference sequence). For the CDR3, the DNA is TGTGCCAGCAGCAGCAGTTACCTCGGGAGGGGCTACGAGCAGTACTTC. Residues: CASSSSYLGRGYEQYF.

The count of this clone is one. The rearrangement joins TRBV5-4 to TRBJ2-7; 7 bases fit TRBD2. This CDR3 spans 14 amino acids. Germline values: CDR1 SGHNT, CDR2 YYREEE (reference sequence). V shed 4 bases and J 3 bases; nucleotides not matched to a gene: 7. DNA of the CDR3: TGTGCCAGCAGCATCGGGACGGGGGGCTACGAGCAGTACTTC. It yields the protein CASSIGTGGYEQYF. Drawing the rest from reference TRBV5-4 and TRBJ2-7, the complete variable domain is ETGVTQSPTHLIKTRGQQVTLRCSSQSGHNTVSWYQQALGQGPQFIFQYYREEENGRGNFPPRFSGLQFPNYSSELNVNALELDDSALYLCASSIGTGGYEQYFGPGTRLTVT.

The V gene is TRBV4-1, the J gene TRBJ1-5, with D perhaps matching TRBD1 (5 bases). The length of the CDR3 is 19 residues. In germline, CDR1 is MGHRA, CDR2 YSYEKL. The V gene lost 1 base and the J gene lost 0 bases, with 19 bases spanning the gap. CDR3 nucleotide sequence: TGCGCCAGCAGCCAAGCAGTGGGAGACAGCACTTATAGCAATCAGCCCCAGCATTTT. This gives the protein CASSQAVGDSTYSNQPQHF.

This chain uses TRBV6-1 with TRBJ2-7; 13 nucleotides agree with TRBD2. This CDR3 has 15 residues. V lost 4 bases and J lost 2; bases outside the gene matches: 2. Per germline, CDR1 MNHNS and CDR2 SASEGT. CDR3 amino acids: CASSGTSGGAYEQYF. In nucleotides, the CDR3 is TGTGCCAGCAGTGGTACTAGCGGGGGGGCCTACGAGCAGTACTTC.

The V gene is TRBV18, the J gene TRBJ2-3, with TRBD2 matching 7 bases. The germline gives CDR1 KGHSH, CDR2 LQKENI. This CDR3 spans 18 amino acids. After removal of 2 bases from V and 2 bases from J, the junction contained 13 bases not matched to a gene. The CDR3 bases are TGTGCCAGCTCACCAGCGGGAGTAGGTCCCCACAACACAGATACGCAGTATTTT. This encodes CASSPAGVGPHNTDTQYF.

The gene calls are TRBV11-2 and TRBJ2-1; 7 bases agree with TRBD2. This CDR3 contains 15 residues. V dropped 5 bases and J dropped 0; count of bases not matched to a gene: 4. Germline V gene data show CDR1 as SGHAT and CDR2 as FQNNGV. The CDR3 sequence: CASSQAGSSYNEQFF. CDR3 DNA: TGTGCCAGCAGCCAAGCGGGGAGCTCCTACAATGAGCAGTTCTTC.

V is TRBV27 and J is TRBJ2-3, with D perhaps matching TRBD1 (6 bases). This CDR3 region has 14 residues. The germline V gene has CDR1 MNHEY and CDR2 SMNVEV (reference sequence). With 5 bases removed from V and 4 bases from J, the gap between germline ends came to 13 bases. This chain's CDR3 is CASSRTGSADTQYF. In nucleotides, the CDR3 is TGTGCCAGCAGTCGAACAGGGTCGGCAGATACGCAGTATTTT.

V is TRBV6-5 and J is TRBJ2-7; TRBD1 aligns across 10 bases. Germline values: CDR1 MNHEY, CDR2 SVGAGI. Trimming removed 6 bases from V and 5 bases from J; junction bases left unmatched: 10. This CDR3 has 15 residues. CDR3 bases: TGTGCCAGCAGCACCGGGACAGGGGATCTCAACGAGCAGTACTTC. It translates to CASSTGTGDLNEQYF.

CDR3 in amino acids: CASSQDGSSGWETQYF. The CDR3 nucleotides are TGCGCCAGCAGCCAAGATGGGAGCAGTGGATGGGAGACCCAGTACTTC. V is TRBV4-3 and J is TRBJ2-5; a possible D gene is TRBD2 (5 bases). Trimming stripped 0 bases from V and 5 bases from J, with 16 bases between. This CDR3 has 16 residues. Germline V CDR1 and CDR2: LGHNA, YSLEER.

The chain is built from TRBV7-8 and TRBJ1-2; D not certain. The germline V gene encodes CDR1 SGHVS and CDR2 FQNEAQ. CDR3 size: 15 residues. Trimming stripped 2 bases from V and 3 bases from J, with 13 bases between. CDR3 loop: CASSLLGPTDYGYTF. CDR3 nucleotide sequence: TGTGCCAGCAGCTTATTAGGCCCTACCGACTATGGCTACACCTTC.

As to this clone: The same CDR3 can be traced to other DNA sequences in this sample. CDR3 sequence reads: CASSLGRGSSYEQYF. The CDR3 bases are TGTGCCAGCAGCTTGGGGCGCGGGAGCTCCTACGAGCAGTACTTC. The chain links TRBV5-4 to TRBJ2-7, with 7 bases lining up with TRBD2. The V and J ends lost 0 bases and 0 bases, in that order; junction bases with no gene match: 3. The V gene's germline CDR1 is SGHNT and CDR2 YYREEE (reference sequence). This CDR3 is 15 amino acids long.

This clone showed up just once. The chain uses TRBV27 and TRBJ2-7; 9 bases align to TRBD2. CDR3 length equals 15 residues. The trim removed 6 bases at V and 2 bases at J, leaving 8 bases unmatched. Germline CDR1 and CDR2: MNHEY and SMNVEV (reference sequence). The CDR3 loop reads CASRLLAGKPYEQYF. DNA of the CDR3: TGTGCCAGCAGACTTCTAGCGGGGAAACCCTACGAGCAGTACTTC.